The following is a T cell receptor beta chain sequence with its context. The data are from a study of blood T cell repertoires in COVID-19. This CDR3 is built from 18 residues. Sequenced by immunoSEQ multiplex PCR; TCRdb stores in-frame clones only, minus some. The sample yields 75,000 to 85,000 clones, around 84% seen once. Sequencing was done on a sample of peripheral blood. The chain carries TRBV21-1 and TRBJ2-7; the table's D gene call, TRBD1, was not cross checked with the DNA. TRBV21-1 is noted as a pseudogene. This receptor was taken from a man between 60 and 75 years old with COVID-19, enrolled during active disease. CDR3 loop: CASSKVDVNWDSSYEQYF. CDR3 DNA sequence: TGTGCCAGCAGCAAAGTTGACGTGAACTGGGACAGCTCCTACGAGCAGTACTTC.